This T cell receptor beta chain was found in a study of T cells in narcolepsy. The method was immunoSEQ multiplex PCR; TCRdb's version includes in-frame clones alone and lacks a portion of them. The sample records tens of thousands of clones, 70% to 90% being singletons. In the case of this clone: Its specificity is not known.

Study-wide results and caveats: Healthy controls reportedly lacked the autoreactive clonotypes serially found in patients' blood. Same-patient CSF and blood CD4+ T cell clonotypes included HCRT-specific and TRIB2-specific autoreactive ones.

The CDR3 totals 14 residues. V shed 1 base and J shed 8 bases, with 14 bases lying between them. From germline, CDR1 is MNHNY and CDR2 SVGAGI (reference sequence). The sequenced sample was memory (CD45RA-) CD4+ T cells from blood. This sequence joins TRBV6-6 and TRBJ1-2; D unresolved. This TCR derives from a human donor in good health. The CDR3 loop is CASSYFDHRGGYTF. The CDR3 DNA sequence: TGTGCCAGCAGTTACTTTGACCACAGAGGCGGCTACACCTTC.